What follows is one T cell receptor (beta chain) and its context. Its matching antigen is unknown. This sample is part of a study of T cell repertoires in cytomegalovirus infection. Study at large: In the study, CMV epitopes included recently identified HLA-C-restricted and well-studied HLA-B-restricted ones. It can be stated that public TCR beta signatures indicated CMV infection as well as a matching HLA type. Points from the study as a whole: There were carriers of CMV plus the relevant HLA, and cumulative public TCR beta family frequency identified them. CMV-specific TCR beta clonotypes restricted by HLA-C were the ones dominating the ex vivo response.

TCRdb redid the calling of the reads with MiXCR, one entry per CDR3 protein. Of 550,000 to 700,000 distinct CDR3 sequences in the sample, 40% were seen once. This TCR came from a human donor in good health (CMV status not recorded). Some clones in this sample may be carry-over from other donors' samples. The sequencing used cultured PBMCs, collected from culture after CMV antigen stimulation.

The CDR3 protein is CASSLGTDSYNEQFF. The CDR3 DNA sequence: TGTGCCAGCAGCTTAGGGACAGACTCCTACAATGAGCAGTTCTTC. V usage is TRBV7-8 and J usage is TRBJ2-1; D is perhaps TRBD1 (6 bases). With 1 base removed from V and 0 bases from J, the gap between germline ends came to 7 bases. CDR1 is SGHVS, CDR2 FQNEAQ, per germline. The CDR3 extends over 15 amino acids. Together with reference TRBV7-8 and TRBJ2-1, the CDR3 gives the full variable domain: GAGVSQSPRYKVAKRGQDVALRCDPISGHVSLFWYQQALGQGPEFLTYFQNEAQLDKSGLPSDRFFAERPEGSVSTLKIQRTQQEDSAVYLCASSLGTDSYNEQFFGPGTRLTVL.